The clone carrying this T cell receptor beta chain was seen many times. Antigen: not known. This same CDR3 is encoded by further DNA sequences in the sample. The sample belongs to a study of shared clonotypes between healthy human individuals. Findings and caveats of the study: When naive CD4 clonotypes were compared across a few donors, about 5% were shared. Only a few donors were included, so the genetic and exposure-history diversity represented was limited. When compared with the clonotypes that were shared by all four sorted-subset donors, the non-shared clonotypes turned out to have lower generation probabilities.

Germline values: CDR1 SGHVS, CDR2 FQNEAQ. There are 13 residues in the CDR3. Trimming removed 1 base from V and 2 bases from J, with 6 bases in between. An assay was performed, and its level was deep. The repertoire was sequenced with immunoSEQ multiplex PCR; TCRdb's copy has only in-frame clones and lacks some. The table shows 90,000 to 120,000 clones, with roughly 70% occurring only once. This sequence was found in a woman aged 25 to 39 in good health. J is TRBJ2-7 and V is TRBV7-8; D is unclear. The sample taken for sequencing was memory CD8+ T cells sorted from blood. Sample subset: CD45RO+ cells pooled with CCR7-negative TemRA cells. CDR3 protein: CASSLGGTYEQYF. DNA for the CDR3: TGTGCCAGCAGCTTAGGGGGAACCTACGAGCAGTACTTC.